The 26 T cell receptor beta chains given below trace back to one sample, sequenced in a study of type 1 and type 2 diabetes patients. PCR was run on genomic DNA. A primer set of 30 forward and 13 reverse primers amplified the CDR3. Via MiXCR, TCRdb re-called the multiplex PCR reads, giving one row per CDR3 protein. The data show more than 250,000 distinct CDR3 sequences, 45% to 60% seen once. Sequenced sample: peripheral blood mononuclear cells (PBMCs). All receptors derive from a man between 18 and 29 years old with type 2 diabetes.

At least ten counts were recorded for this clonotype. CDR3 in amino acids: CASSPDRYYGYTF. In DNA, the CDR3 is TGTGCCAGCAGTCCGGACAGGTACTATGGCTACACCTTC. This rearrangement joins TRBV2 to TRBJ1-2, with 7 positions matching TRBD1. Trimming cost V 5 bases and J 3 bases; bases outside gene matches: 3. Germline-derived CDR1 and CDR2 are SNHLY and FYNNEI. There are 13 residues in the CDR3.

The chain joins TRBV7-2 to TRBJ1-4; 7 nucleotides align to TRBD1. CDR3 length: 14 residues. V lost 8 bases, J lost 4 bases, and 7 bases stayed unmatched. Per the germline V gene, CDR1 is SGHTA and CDR2 is FQGNSA. CDR3 protein: CASGGQAVNEKLFF. CDR3 in DNA: TGTGCCAGCGGAGGACAGGCCGTTAATGAAAAACTGTTTTTT.

This chain uses TRBV29-1 with TRBJ2-7; 7 bases match TRBD2. The CDR3 runs to 14 residues. V was pared by 4 bases and J by 0 bases, with 6 bases of the junction left unmatched. Per the germline V gene, CDR1 is SQVTM and CDR2 is ANQGSEA. The DNA of the CDR3 is TGCAGCGTTGCTGGTCTAGCGGACTCCTACGAGCAGTACTTC. Its protein is CSVAGLADSYEQYF.

This clonotype has only a few counts. The chain links TRBV19 to TRBJ2-3, with 8 bases that match TRBD1. V gave up 7 bases and J gave up 4 bases; unmatched junction bases: 10. Germline loops: CDR1 LNHDA, CDR2 SQIVND (reference sequence). The CDR3 loop spans 15 amino acids. CDR3 loop: CASKGQGRTADTQYF. CDR3 sequence (DNA): TGTGCCAGTAAAGGACAGGGCCGTACCGCAGATACGCAGTATTTT. The full variable domain, completed using reference TRBV19 and TRBJ2-3, is DGGITQSPKYLFRKEGQNVTLSCEQNLNHDAMYWYRQDPGQGLRLIYYSQIVNDFQKGDIAEGYSVSREKKESFPLTVTSAQKNPTAFYLCASKGQGRTADTQYFGPGTRLTVL.

V gene TRBV20-1 combines with J gene TRBJ2-5; D gene ambiguous. With the DNA end fitting TRBJ2-1 better, the J assignment may be wrong. CDR3 length: 13 residues. CDR1 DFQATT and CDR2 SNEGSKA come from the germline V gene (reference sequence). CDR3 region: CSARSYSYNEQFF. The CDR3, as DNA: TGCAGTGCTAGGTCATACTCCTACAATGAGCAGTTCTTC.

This clonotype was seen more than once but under ten times. CDR3 sequence reads: CSVESENTEAFF. In nucleotides, the CDR3 is TGCAGCGTTGAATCAGAGAATACTGAAGCTTTCTTT. This rearrangement joins TRBV29-1 to TRBJ1-1; D remains unclear. Germline V CDR1 and CDR2: SQVTM, ANQGSEA. V was trimmed by 2 bases and J by 5 bases, leaving 9 bases between them. CDR3 length: 12 amino acids.

The rearrangement links TRBV6-5 to TRBJ1-2, with D hard to call. The CDR3 is 13 residues long. The V end was cut by 6 bases, the J end by 2 bases, with 10 bases between. The V gene's germline CDR1 is MNHEY and CDR2 SVGAGI. The CDR3 reads CASSSESNYGYTF. DNA of the CDR3: TGTGCCAGCAGCTCCGAGTCCAACTATGGCTACACCTTC.

V usage is TRBV7-3 and J usage is TRBJ2-1, with a possible D match to TRBD1 (5 bases). V was shortened by 3 bases and J by 9 bases, with 9 bases between the two germline ends. The CDR3 extends over 12 amino acids. The germline gives CDR1 SGHTA, CDR2 FQGTGA. The CDR3 here is CASSFRDSEQFF. DNA of the CDR3: TGTGCCAGCAGCTTCAGGGATAGTGAGCAGTTCTTC.

This clonotype has a count of ten or more. The CDR3 region is CASSLAFGVYEQYF. In nucleotides, the CDR3 is TGTGCCAGCAGCTTAGCGTTCGGGGTCTACGAGCAGTACTTC. The chain combines TRBV7-2 with TRBJ2-7; D may be TRBD2 (5 bases). Germline V gives CDR1 SGHTA, CDR2 FQGNSA. The CDR3 length is 14 residues. The V and J ends lost 0 bases and 3 bases respectively, with 9 bases between them.

The rearrangement links TRBV13 to TRBJ1-1; D is undetermined. V lost 0 bases to trimming and J lost 3 bases, with 8 bases between them. The CDR3 spans 14 residues. Germline V gene lookup returns CDR1 PRHDT and CDR2 FYEKMQ (reference sequence). CDR3 nucleotides: TGTGCCAGCAGCTTAGGGAGGGAGGACACTGAAGCTTTCTTT. Translating it yields CASSLGREDTEAFF.

V and J are TRBV7-2 and TRBJ1-6; 7 bases agree with TRBD1. Germline CDR1 is SGHTA and CDR2 is FQGNSA. CDR3 length: 16 amino acids. V gave up 6 bases and J gave up 10 bases; unmatched junction bases: 15. CDR3 in amino acids: CASSYYPAGGQSPLHF. CDR3 DNA sequence: TGTGCCAGCAGTTACTACCCAGCGGGGGGACAGTCACCCCTCCACTTT.

The chain is built from TRBV28 and TRBJ1-2; D remains unclear. The CDR3 is made up of 16 amino acids. From germline, CDR1 is MDHEN and CDR2 SYDVKM. Trimming took 3 bases from V and 5 from J, leaving 19 bases between them. CDR3 amino acids: CASSFPSQAGEYGYTF. CDR3 DNA sequence: TGTGCCAGCAGTTTCCCCTCGCAGGCCGGGGAGTATGGCTACACCTTC.

The chain has TRBV10-3 and TRBJ1-2; no firm D call. The germline gives CDR1 ENHRY, CDR2 SYGVKD. CDR3 length: 14 residues. Trimming cost V 2 bases and J 8 bases, with 15 bases left between them. The CDR3 sequence is CAISEDEDLRGYTF. The CDR3 coding sequence is TGTGCCATCAGTGAGGATGAGGACTTACGGGGCTACACCTTC.

V gene TRBV27 combines with J gene TRBJ2-2; 10 bases line up with TRBD1. Trimming at V came to 5 bases and at J to 8 bases, leaving 8 bases not matched to a gene. This CDR3 region has 15 residues. The germline CDR1 and CDR2 sequences are MNHEY and SMNVEV (reference sequence). CDR3 sequence: CASSPGTGAGGELFF. CDR3 in DNA: TGTGCCAGCAGTCCGGGGACAGGGGCCGGAGGGGAGCTGTTTTTT.

The V and J genes are TRBV30 and TRBJ1-2; D not resolved. CDR3 length: 13 amino acids. V lost 4 bases and J 5 bases, leaving 14 bases between the germline ends. CDR1 is GTSNPN and CDR2 is SVGIG in the germline V gene (reference sequence). The chain's CDR3 is CAWIGLRRYGYTF. CDR3 DNA sequence: TGTGCCTGGATCGGGTTAAGGAGATATGGCTACACCTTC.

This clonotype was seen a few times. V and J are TRBV2 and TRBJ1-4; D is uncertain. Deletions cut 8 bases from V and 5 bases from J, with 9 bases between. Looked up from germline, CDR1 is SNHLY and CDR2 is FYNNEI. The CDR3 totals 12 residues. CDR3 coding DNA: TGTGCCAGCTGTGTGATCAATGAAAAACTGTTTTTT. It translates to CASCVINEKLFF.

Only a few counts were recorded for this clonotype. The chain is built from TRBV20-1 and TRBJ1-5; tentatively, D is TRBD1 (5 bases). Germline lookup yields CDR1 DFQATT and CDR2 SNEGSKA (reference sequence). The germline V and J ends were trimmed by 5 bases and 2 bases, with 10 bases remaining between them. The CDR3 has 13 amino acids. DNA of the CDR3: TGCAGTGCTTCCGGGGGAGGCAATCAGCCCCAGCATTTT. Translating gives CSASGGGNQPQHF.

This chain joins TRBV6-5 and TRBJ2-7; possibly TRBD1 for D (6 bases). Trimming removed 6 bases at V and 6 bases at J, with 24 bases between. Germline V lookup: CDR1 MNHEY, CDR2 SVGAGI. The CDR3 runs to 16 residues. CDR3: CASRSRNTGSLSEQYF. The CDR3 DNA reads TGTGCCAGCAGATCAAGGAATACAGGGTCTCTCAGCGAGCAGTACTTC.

The chain employs TRBV10-1 and TRBJ2-1; TRBD1 is a possible D gene (5 bases). The germline CDR1 and CDR2 sequences are WNHNN and SYGVQD (reference sequence). This CDR3 is built from 12 residues. Trimming cost V 7 bases and J 8 bases, with 12 bases left between them. As DNA, the CDR3 is TGCGCCAGCACGGGTCAGGGTTATGAGCAGTTCTTC. Translated, it gives CASTGQGYEQFF.

CDR3 amino acids: CASSQGLAEGDEQFF. CDR3 nucleotide sequence: TGTGCCAGCAGCCAAGGACTAGCGGAGGGGGATGAGCAGTTCTTC. The chain joins TRBV4-2 to TRBJ2-1; 9 positions match TRBD2. This CDR3 contains 15 residues. Trimming removed 1 base from V and 8 bases from J; junction bases left unmatched: 6. Germline loops: CDR1 LGHNA, CDR2 YNFKEQ.

V usage is TRBV6-5 and J usage is TRBJ1-1; 7 nucleotides align to TRBD1. V shed 7 bases, J shed 8 bases, and the junction held 7 bases outside the gene matches. CDR1 is MNHEY, CDR2 SVGAGI, per germline. The CDR3 is 12 amino acids. The CDR3 sequence: CASKTGAWEAFF. The CDR3 DNA reads TGTGCCAGCAAAACAGGGGCTTGGGAAGCTTTCTTT.

This clonotype was recorded many times. The V and J genes are TRBV9 and TRBJ1-4; 8 bases agree with TRBD1. The CDR3 sequence is 12 residues long. Trimming removed 3 bases from V and 11 bases from J; junction bases left unmatched: 3. Germline assignment: CDR1 SGDLS and CDR2 YYNGEE. The CDR3 reads CASSGGDRKLFF. In DNA, the CDR3 is TGTGCCAGCAGCGGGGGGGACAGGAAACTGTTTTTT. The whole variable domain, filled in from reference TRBV9 and TRBJ1-4, reads DSGVTQTPKHLITATGQRVTLRCSPRSGDLSVYWYQQSLDQGLQFLIQYYNGEERAKGNILERFSAQQFPDLHSELNLSSLELGDSALYFCASSGGDRKLFFGSGTQLSVL.

This rearrangement joins TRBV7-2 to TRBJ2-5, with TRBD1 matching over 11 bases. The J call may be wrong; the DNA end is better matched by TRBJ2-3. Germline lookup yields CDR1 SGHTA and CDR2 FQGNSA. CDR3 length: 15 residues. The CDR3 region has the DNA TGTGCCAGCAGTCCAGGGGGGACAGGGGGATATACGCAGTATTTT. This sequence encodes CASSPGGTGGYTQYF.

The V gene is TRBV7-8, the J gene TRBJ2-1; 9 bases match TRBD2. The CDR3 runs to 15 residues. The germline V gene has CDR1 SGHVS and CDR2 FQNEAQ. J gave up 5 bases and V 4 bases, and 6 bases lay outside the gene matches. CDR3 loop: CASSSVAGGNNEQFF. CDR3 DNA sequence: TGTGCCAGCAGCTCCGTTGCGGGAGGGAACAATGAGCAGTTCTTC. Complete variable domain (other parts from reference TRBV7-8 and TRBJ2-1): GAGVSQSPRYKVAKRGQDVALRCDPISGHVSLFWYQQALGQGPEFLTYFQNEAQLDKSGLPSDRFFAERPEGSVSTLKIQRTQQEDSAVYLCASSSVAGGNNEQFFGPGTRLTVL.

The genes are TRBV30 and TRBJ2-7; D ambiguous. V shed 1 base and J shed 4 bases, with 11 bases lying between them. This CDR3 comprises 13 residues. Looked up from germline, CDR1 is GTSNPN and CDR2 is SVGIG (reference sequence). CDR3 in DNA: TGTGCCTGGAGTGAGGAACTTCTATACGAGCAGTACTTC. Amino acids: CAWSEELLYEQYF.

The CDR3 DNA reads TGTGCCTGGAGTGGCAACTTGAGAGATGGAAAACTGTTTTTT. Protein: CAWSGNLRDGKLFF. The chain joins TRBV30 to TRBJ1-4; D ambiguous. Per the germline V gene, CDR1 is GTSNPN and CDR2 is SVGIG (reference sequence). The CDR3 totals 14 residues. The V end was cut by 1 base, the J end by 10 bases, with 16 bases between.